Reported below is one T cell receptor beta chain. Its target is not known. This sample is part of a study of cytomegalovirus exposure and HLA in healthy donors. The study's findings and limits: The classifier was said to identify cytomegalovirus status with high specificity and sensitivity.

Looked up from germline, CDR1 is MNHEY and CDR2 is SVGAGI. The V segment lost 0 bases and the J segment 5 bases; nucleotides outside the gene matches: 9. This CDR3 spans 16 amino acids. The data were produced by immunoSEQ multiplex PCR, yet TCRdb's version contains in-frame clones alone and is incomplete. The table shows roughly 120,000 clones, with roughly 82% occurring only once. Sequenced input: PBMCs. The chain uses TRBV6-5 and TRBJ2-7, with 8 bases aligning to TRBD1. The clonotype was recovered from a man aged 18 to 30 in good health and CMV-seronegative. This CDR3 is CASSYSLGTGGHEQYF. CDR3 bases: TGTGCCAGCAGTTACTCCCTGGGGACAGGTGGCCACGAGCAGTACTTC.